The present TCR beta chain was sequenced within a study of T cells after posttransplantation cyclophosphamide. The germline V and J ends were trimmed by 3 bases and 0 bases, with 7 bases remaining between them. This CDR3 contains 14 residues. Germline V gene sequence: CDR1 SGHRS, CDR2 YFSETQ. This clone was seen at least ten times. Its matching antigen is unknown. Study observations and caveats: Skin or GI-infiltrating T cells shared few TRB sequences with blood. Recipient CMV seropositivity and CMV reactivation strongly tracked TRB clonality.

Clones were read by immunoSEQ multiplex PCR, and TCRdb kept only the in-frame ones, dropping some. Altogether approximately 31,000 clones were found in the sample, and no singletons occur. What was sequenced was PBMCs. The chain uses TRBV5-1 and TRBJ1-3, with D unclear. The receptor was derived from a woman under 40 in good health and a related stem cell transplant donor. CDR3 DNA sequence: TGCGCCAGCAGCTCACAGAGCTCTGGAAACACCATATATTTT. It yields the protein CASSSQSSGNTIYF.